Following are 10 T cell receptor beta chains from one sample sequenced in a study of T cell responses to AZD1222 COVID-19 vaccine (dated by TCRdb to the early 2020s). The time point label, as the study defines it: baseline before first vaccination. Per the publication, the treatment or condition label means: meningococcal conjugate vaccine given as trial control. The method was the immunoSEQ multiplex PCR assay. TCRdb's version of the immuneACCESS table is confined to in-frame rearrangements and falls short of the full clone set. An unresolved V gene accounts for under half of the shortfall where checked; the remainder is of unknown origin. The sample table shows some 90,000 clones, and around 90% are seen once. In total, the top ten clones hold less than 5.5% of the sample. The sample consisted of peripheral blood, taken on day 0 of MenACWY control vaccination. These receptors were taken from an adult in good health.

The gene calls are TRBV10-3 and TRBJ1-2, with a weak D call TRBD1 (6 bases). CDR1 and CDR2 from the germline V gene are ENHRY and SYGVKD. The CDR3 is made up of 12 amino acids. V was cut by 6 bases and J by 6 bases, with 11 bases left in between. Here the CDR3 DNA reads TGTGCCATCAGCCACTCAGGGGATGGCTACACCTTC. Its protein product is CAISHSGDGYTF.

The genes are TRBV4-1 and TRBJ1-2; D not certain. V was shortened by 0 bases and J by 0 bases, with 8 bases between the two germline ends. The V gene's germline CDR1 is MGHRA and CDR2 YSYEKL. The CDR3 sequence is 15 residues long. DNA of the CDR3: TGCGCCAGCAGCCAAGATGCCCCAGCTAACTATGGCTACACCTTC. Translation gives CASSQDAPANYGYTF.

The chain combines TRBV7-8 with TRBJ1-3; TRBD1 is a possible D gene (5 bases). CDR1 and CDR2 (germline): SGHVS, FQNEAQ. V lost 5 bases to trimming and J lost 9 bases, with 20 bases between them. The CDR3 extends over 15 amino acids. The CDR3 loop is CASSPRTELGGTIYF. The CDR3 nucleotides are TGTGCCAGCAGCCCCAGGACCGAGCTTGGGGGCACCATATATTTT.

The chain is built from TRBV6-5 and TRBJ2-3; the match to TRBD2 covers 7 bases. The trim removed 6 bases at V and 9 bases at J, leaving 15 bases unmatched. CDR3 size: 15 residues. CDR1 MNHEY and CDR2 SVGAGI come from the germline V gene. The CDR3 protein is CASRPKDGGGGTQYF. For the CDR3, the DNA is TGTGCCAGCAGGCCAAAGGATGGGGGGGGAGGAACGCAGTATTTT.

The V and J genes are TRBV29-1 and TRBJ1-1; D unresolved. CDR1 and CDR2 (germline): SQVTM, ANQGSEA. The CDR3 totals 12 residues. Trimming cost V 4 bases and J 4 bases, with 10 bases left between them. DNA for the CDR3: TGCAGCGTTGTGACTGGGAGCACTGAAGCTTTCTTT. This encodes CSVVTGSTEAFF.

V and J are TRBV5-1 and TRBJ1-1, with TRBD1 as a possible D gene (6 bases). Trimming left V 5 bases short and J 2 bases short, with 13 bases between. CDR3 length equals 14 residues. Germline loops: CDR1 SGHRS, CDR2 YFSETQ. The CDR3 here is CASRIGGANTEAFF. CDR3 bases: TGCGCCAGCAGAATCGGGGGGGCTAACACTGAAGCTTTCTTT.

This chain uses TRBV19 with TRBJ2-2; D unresolved. V was shortened by 7 bases and J by 7 bases, with 13 bases between the two germline ends. This CDR3 has 13 residues. Germline lookup yields CDR1 LNHDA and CDR2 SQIVND (reference sequence). Here the CDR3 reads CASKLLVDGELFF. In DNA form, the CDR3 reads TGTGCCAGTAAACTATTAGTGGACGGGGAGCTGTTTTTT.

This chain connects TRBV9 to TRBJ2-2; no reliable D call. CDR3 length: 13 residues. Germline CDR1 SGDLS, CDR2 YYNGEE. The germline V and J ends were trimmed by 0 bases and 7 bases, with 7 bases remaining between them. The chain's CDR3 is CASSVVLDGELFF. Written as DNA, the CDR3 is TGTGCCAGCAGCGTAGTACTGGACGGGGAGCTGTTTTTT.

The V and J genes are TRBV6-5 and TRBJ2-7; TRBD2 is a possible D gene (5 bases). The CDR3 is 13 amino acids. From germline, CDR1 is MNHEY and CDR2 SVGAGI. The V and J ends lost 2 bases and 3 bases respectively, with 8 bases between them. The CDR3 nucleotides are TGTGCCAGCAGTTACCCGGGAAGCTACGAGCAGTACTTC. Its protein product is CASSYPGSYEQYF.

The count of this clone is one. The CDR3 here is CASSYPYQGEQFF. The CDR3 nucleotides are TGTGCCAGCAGTTACCCTTATCAGGGTGAGCAGTTCTTC. The chain has TRBV6-6 and TRBJ2-1; D may be TRBD1 (5 bases). Germline V gene sequence: CDR1 MNHNY, CDR2 SVGAGI (reference sequence). The CDR3 has 13 residues. Trimming left V 2 bases short and J 9 bases short, with 11 bases between.